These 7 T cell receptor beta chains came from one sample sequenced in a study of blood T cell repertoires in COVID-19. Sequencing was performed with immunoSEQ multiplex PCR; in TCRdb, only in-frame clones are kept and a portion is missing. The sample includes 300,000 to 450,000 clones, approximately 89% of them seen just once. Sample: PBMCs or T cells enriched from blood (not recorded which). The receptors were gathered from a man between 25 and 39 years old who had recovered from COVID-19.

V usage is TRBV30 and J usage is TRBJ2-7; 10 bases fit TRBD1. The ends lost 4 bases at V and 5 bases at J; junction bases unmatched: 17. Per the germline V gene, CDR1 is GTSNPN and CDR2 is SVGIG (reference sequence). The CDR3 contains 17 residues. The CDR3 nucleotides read TGTGCCTGGACCCCTGGGTCCCGGGACAGGGGTCAACACGAGCAGTACTTC. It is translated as CAWTPGSRDRGQHEQYF. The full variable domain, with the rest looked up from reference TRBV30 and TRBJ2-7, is SQTIHQWPATLVQPVGSPLSLECTVEGTSNPNLYWYRQAAGRGLQLLFYSVGIGQISSEVPQNLSASRPQDRQFILSSKKLLLSDSGFYLCAWTPGSRDRGQHEQYFGPGTRLTVT.

DNA of the CDR3: TGTGCCAGCAGCCGCCCGGGAAGCCAAGAGACCCAGTACTTC. It codes for CASSRPGSQETQYF. V is TRBV4-2 and J is TRBJ2-5, with D perhaps matching TRBD2 (5 bases). Germline V gene data show CDR1 as LGHNA and CDR2 as YNFKEQ. This CDR3 contains 14 residues. Trimming shortened V by 4 bases and J by 1 base, and 10 bases separated the two germline ends.

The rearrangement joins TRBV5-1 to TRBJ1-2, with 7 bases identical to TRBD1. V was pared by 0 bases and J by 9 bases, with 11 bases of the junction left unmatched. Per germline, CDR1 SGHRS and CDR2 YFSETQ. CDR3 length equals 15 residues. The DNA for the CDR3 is TGCGCCAGCAGCTTGGGCCTACAGGGGTGGGGAAGCTACACCTTC. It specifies CASSLGLQGWGSYTF.

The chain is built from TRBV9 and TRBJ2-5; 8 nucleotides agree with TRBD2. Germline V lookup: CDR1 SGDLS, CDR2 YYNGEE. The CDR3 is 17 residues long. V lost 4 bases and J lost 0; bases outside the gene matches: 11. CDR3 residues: CASSPNGAGGYQETQYF. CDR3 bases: TGTGCCAGCAGCCCAAACGGGGCGGGGGGCTACCAAGAGACCCAGTACTTC.

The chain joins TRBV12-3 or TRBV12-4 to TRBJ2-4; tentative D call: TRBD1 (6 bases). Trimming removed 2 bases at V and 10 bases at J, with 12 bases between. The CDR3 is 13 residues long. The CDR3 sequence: CASSLFGQSIQYF. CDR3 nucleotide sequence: TGTGCCAGCAGTTTATTTGGACAGTCTATTCAGTACTTC.

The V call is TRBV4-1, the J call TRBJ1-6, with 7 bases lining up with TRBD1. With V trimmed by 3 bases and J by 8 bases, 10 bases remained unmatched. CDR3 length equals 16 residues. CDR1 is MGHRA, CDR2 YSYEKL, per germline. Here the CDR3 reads CASSHPWGTVDSPLHF. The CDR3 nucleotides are TGCGCCAGCAGCCACCCTTGGGGGACAGTTGATTCACCCCTCCACTTT.

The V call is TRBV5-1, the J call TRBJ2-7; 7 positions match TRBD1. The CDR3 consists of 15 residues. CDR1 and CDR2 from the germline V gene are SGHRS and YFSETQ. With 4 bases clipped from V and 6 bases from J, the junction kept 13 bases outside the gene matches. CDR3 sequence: CASSEPGQSLGEQYF. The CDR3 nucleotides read TGCGCCAGCAGCGAACCGGGACAGAGTCTTGGCGAGCAGTACTTC.